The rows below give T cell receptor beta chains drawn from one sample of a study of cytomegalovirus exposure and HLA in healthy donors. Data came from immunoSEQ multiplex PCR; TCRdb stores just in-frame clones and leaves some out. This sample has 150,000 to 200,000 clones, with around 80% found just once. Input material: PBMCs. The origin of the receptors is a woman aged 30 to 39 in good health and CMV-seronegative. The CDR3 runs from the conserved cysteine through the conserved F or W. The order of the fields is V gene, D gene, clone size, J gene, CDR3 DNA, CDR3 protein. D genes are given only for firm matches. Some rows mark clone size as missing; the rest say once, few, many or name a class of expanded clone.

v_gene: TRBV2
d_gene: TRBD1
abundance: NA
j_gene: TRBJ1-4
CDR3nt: TGTGCCATCTTTCCCCGGGACAGATCAACTAATGAAAAACTGTTTTTT
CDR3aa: CAIFPRDRSTNEKLFF

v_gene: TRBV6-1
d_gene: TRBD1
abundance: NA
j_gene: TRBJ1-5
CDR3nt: TGTGCCAGCAGGACAGGGGATCAGCCCCAGCATTTT
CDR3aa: CASRTGDQPQHF

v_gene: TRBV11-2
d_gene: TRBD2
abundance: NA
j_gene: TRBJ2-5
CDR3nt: TGTGCCAGCAGCCCCTGGGGGCTAGCGGGAGAAGAGACCCAGTACTTC
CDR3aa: CASSPWGLAGEETQYF

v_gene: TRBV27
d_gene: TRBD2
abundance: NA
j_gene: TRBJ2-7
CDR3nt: TGTGCCAGCAGTTTACTTAGGACCGGGACTAGCGGCTACGAGCAGTACTTC
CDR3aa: CASSLLRTGTSGYEQYF

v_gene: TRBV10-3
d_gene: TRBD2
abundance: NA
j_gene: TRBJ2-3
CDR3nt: TGTGCCATCAGTGGGGTAGCGGGAGGGAACACAGATACGCAGTATTTT
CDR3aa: CAISGVAGGNTDTQYF

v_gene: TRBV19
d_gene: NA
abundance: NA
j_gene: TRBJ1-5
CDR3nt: TGTGCCAGTAGAGGTTTGGGCCAGAACAATCAGCCCCAGCATTTT
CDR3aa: CASRGLGQNNQPQHF

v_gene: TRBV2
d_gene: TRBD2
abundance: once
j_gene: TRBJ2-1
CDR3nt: TGTGCCAGCAGTTTGCGGGGGGGCTCCAGCTCCTACAATGAGCAGTTCTTC
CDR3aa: CASSLRGGSSSYNEQFF

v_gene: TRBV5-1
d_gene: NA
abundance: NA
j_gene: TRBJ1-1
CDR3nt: TGCGCCAGCAGCTCGCAGAGGGACACTGAAGCTTTCTTT
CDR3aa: CASSSQRDTEAFF

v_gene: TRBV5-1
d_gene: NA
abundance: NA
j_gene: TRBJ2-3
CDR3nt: TGCGCCAGCAGCTACGAACCACGACTATCAGATACGCAGTATTTT
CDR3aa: CASSYEPRLSDTQYF

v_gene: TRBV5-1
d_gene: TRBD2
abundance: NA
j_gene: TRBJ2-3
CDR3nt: TGCGCCAGCAGCCCCATACTAGCGGGCGGCACAGATACGCAGTATTTT
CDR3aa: CASSPILAGGTDTQYF

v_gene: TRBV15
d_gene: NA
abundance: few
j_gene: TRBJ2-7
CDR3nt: TGTGCCACCAGCCCCCGATTTCAGGGTGAGCAGTACTTC
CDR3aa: CATSPRFQGEQYF

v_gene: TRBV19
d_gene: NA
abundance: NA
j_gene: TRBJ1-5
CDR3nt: TGTGCCAGTAGTATGAACAGTGACAATCAGCCCCAGCATTTT
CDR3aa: CASSMNSDNQPQHF

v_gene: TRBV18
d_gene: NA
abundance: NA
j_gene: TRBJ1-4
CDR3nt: TGTGCCAGCTCACGCCCCGGGACATCAACTAATGAAAAACTGTTTTTT
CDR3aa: CASSRPGTSTNEKLFF